The T cell receptor (beta chain) described here comes from a study of T cell repertoires in cytomegalovirus infection. Across the study: Public TCR beta signature analysis indicated the presence of both CMV infection and matching HLA type.

Trimming cost V 1 base and J 2 bases, with 12 bases left between them. The length of the CDR3 is 15 residues. Germline CDR1 reads SEHNR; CDR2 reads FQNEAQ (reference sequence). TCRdb used MiXCR to reprocess the reads, holding one entry per CDR3 protein. The table has around 630,000 distinct CDR3 sequences, 20% to 25% seen once. As to this clonotype: As yet, its antigen is unknown.

Study-wide results and caveats: Cumulative frequency of public TCR beta families picked out carriers of CMV plus the relevant HLA. The ex vivo response was dominated by HLA-C-restricted CMV-specific TCR beta clonotypes.

This rearrangement joins TRBV7-9 to TRBJ2-7; TRBD2 is a possible D gene (6 bases). The receptor was isolated from a human donor in good health (CMV status not recorded). Some clones in this sample may be carry-over from other donors' samples. Sequencing used CD8+ T cells from PBMCs. Written as DNA, the CDR3 is TGTGCCAGCAGCTTAGAGGGACTGTATACCTACGAGCAGTACTTC. Translated, it gives CASSLEGLYTYEQYF.